This T cell receptor (beta chain) was captured in a study of identical twins. Trimming cost V 6 bases and J 4 bases, with 12 bases left between them. The germline V gene has CDR1 MNHNY and CDR2 SVGAGI (reference sequence). The CDR3 runs 13 residues. Each CDR3 protein is one row after TCRdb ran MiXCR on the 5' RACE reads. The sample lists roughly 490,000 distinct CDR3 sequences, roughly an eighth occurring once. Separately, the same data were catalogued under a study of yellow fever vaccine responses in identical twins.

Source material: CD4+ T cells sorted from blood. This rearrangement joins TRBV6-6 to TRBJ1-2; possible D gene TRBD1, 5 bases. This sequence originates from a woman aged 18-29 years in good health. The CDR3 protein is CASSRDSLYGYTF. The CDR3 region has the DNA TGTGCCAGCAGCCGCGACAGCCTCTATGGCTACACCTTC.